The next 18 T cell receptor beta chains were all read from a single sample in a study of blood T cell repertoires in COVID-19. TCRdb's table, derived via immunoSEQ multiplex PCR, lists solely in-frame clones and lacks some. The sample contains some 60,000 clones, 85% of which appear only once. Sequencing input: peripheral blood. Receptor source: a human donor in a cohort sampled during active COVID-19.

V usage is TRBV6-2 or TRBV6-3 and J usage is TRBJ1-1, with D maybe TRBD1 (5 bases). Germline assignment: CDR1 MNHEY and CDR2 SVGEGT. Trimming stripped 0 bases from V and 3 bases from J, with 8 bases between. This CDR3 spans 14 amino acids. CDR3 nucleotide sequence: TGTGCCAGCAGTTACTCGCCAGGGTACACTGAAGCTTTCTTT. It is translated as CASSYSPGYTEAFF.

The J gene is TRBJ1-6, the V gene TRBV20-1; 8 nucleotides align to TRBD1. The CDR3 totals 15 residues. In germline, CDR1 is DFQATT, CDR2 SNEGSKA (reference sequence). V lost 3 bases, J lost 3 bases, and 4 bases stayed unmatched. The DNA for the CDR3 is TGCAGTGCTAGTCCAGGGGGCAACTATAATTCACCCCTCCACTTT. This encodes CSASPGGNYNSPLHF.

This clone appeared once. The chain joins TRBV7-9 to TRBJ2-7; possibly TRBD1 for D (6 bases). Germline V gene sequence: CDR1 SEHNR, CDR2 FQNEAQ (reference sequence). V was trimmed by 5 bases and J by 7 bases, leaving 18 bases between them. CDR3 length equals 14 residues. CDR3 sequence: CASSPSGTLGEQYF. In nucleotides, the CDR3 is TGTGCCAGCAGCCCCTCCGGGACACTTGGGGAGCAGTACTTC.

The CDR3 DNA reads TGTGCCAGACCGGAGACAGTTCACGGCTATAATTCACCCCTCCACTTT. Its translation is CARPETVHGYNSPLHF. The V call is TRBV5-3, the J call TRBJ1-6; D might be TRBD1 (5 bases). Being an ORF, TRBV5-3 has a function that is uncertain. This CDR3 comprises 16 residues. V was cut by 7 bases and J by 3 bases, with 17 bases left in between.

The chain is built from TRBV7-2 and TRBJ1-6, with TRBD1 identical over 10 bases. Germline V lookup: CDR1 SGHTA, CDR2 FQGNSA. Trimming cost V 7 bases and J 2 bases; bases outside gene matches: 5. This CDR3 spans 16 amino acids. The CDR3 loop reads CASITTGGPYNSPLHF. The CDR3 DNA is TGTGCCAGCATCACGACAGGGGGCCCCTATAATTCACCCCTCCACTTT.

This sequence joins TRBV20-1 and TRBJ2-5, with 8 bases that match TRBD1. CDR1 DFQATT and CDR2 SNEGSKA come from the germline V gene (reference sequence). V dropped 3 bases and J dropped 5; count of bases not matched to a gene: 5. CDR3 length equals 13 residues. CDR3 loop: CSASQGAFETQYF. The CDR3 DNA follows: TGCAGTGCTAGTCAGGGGGCGTTTGAGACCCAGTACTTC.

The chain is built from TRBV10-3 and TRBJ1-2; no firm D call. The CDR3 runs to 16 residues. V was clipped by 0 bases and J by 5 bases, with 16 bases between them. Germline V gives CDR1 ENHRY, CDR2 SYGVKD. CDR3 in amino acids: CAISESRRNRVYGYTF. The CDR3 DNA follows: TGTGCCATCAGTGAGTCGCGAAGAAACCGCGTTTATGGCTACACCTTC.

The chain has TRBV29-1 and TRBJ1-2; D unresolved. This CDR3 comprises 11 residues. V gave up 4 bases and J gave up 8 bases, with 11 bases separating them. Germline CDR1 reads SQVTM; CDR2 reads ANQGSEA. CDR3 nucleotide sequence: TGCAGCGTTGTTGAGGTTGGCGGCTACACCTTC. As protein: CSVVEVGGYTF.

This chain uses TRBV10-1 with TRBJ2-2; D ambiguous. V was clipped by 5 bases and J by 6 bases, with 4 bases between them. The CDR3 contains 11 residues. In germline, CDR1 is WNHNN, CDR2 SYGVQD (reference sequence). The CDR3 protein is CASSSSGELFF. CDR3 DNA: TGCGCCAGCAGTAGCTCCGGGGAGCTGTTTTTT.

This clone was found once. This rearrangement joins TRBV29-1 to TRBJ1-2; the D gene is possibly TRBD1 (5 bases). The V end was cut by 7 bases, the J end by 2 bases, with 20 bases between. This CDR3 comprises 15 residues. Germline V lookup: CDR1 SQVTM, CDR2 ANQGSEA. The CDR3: CSASSGGAGNYGYTF. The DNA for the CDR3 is TGCAGCGCCTCCTCGGGGGGTGCAGGGAACTATGGCTACACCTTC. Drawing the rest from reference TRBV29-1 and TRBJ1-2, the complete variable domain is SAVISQKPSRDICQRGTSLTIQCQVDSQVTMMFWYRQQPGQSLTLIATANQGSEATYESGFVIDKFPISRPNLTFSTLTVSNMSPEDSSIYLCSASSGGAGNYGYTFGSGTRLTVV.

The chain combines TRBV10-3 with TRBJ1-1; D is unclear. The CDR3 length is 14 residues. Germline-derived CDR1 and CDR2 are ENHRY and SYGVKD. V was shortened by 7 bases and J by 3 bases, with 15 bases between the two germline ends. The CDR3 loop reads CAITVAPGDTEAFF. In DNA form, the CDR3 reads TGTGCCATCACGGTGGCCCCCGGAGACACTGAAGCTTTCTTT.

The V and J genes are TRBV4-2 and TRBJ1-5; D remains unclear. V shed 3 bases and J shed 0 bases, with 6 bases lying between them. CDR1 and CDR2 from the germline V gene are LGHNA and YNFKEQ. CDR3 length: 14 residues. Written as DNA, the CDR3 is TGTGCCAGCAGCCATGGCGGTAGCAATCAGCCCCAGCATTTT. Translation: CASSHGGSNQPQHF.

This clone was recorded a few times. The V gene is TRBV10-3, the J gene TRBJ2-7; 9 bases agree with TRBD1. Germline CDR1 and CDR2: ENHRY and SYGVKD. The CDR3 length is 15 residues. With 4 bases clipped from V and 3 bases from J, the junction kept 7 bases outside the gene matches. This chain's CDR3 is CAISGGTGRNYEQYF. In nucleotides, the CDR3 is TGTGCCATCAGTGGGGGGACAGGGCGAAACTACGAGCAGTACTTC.

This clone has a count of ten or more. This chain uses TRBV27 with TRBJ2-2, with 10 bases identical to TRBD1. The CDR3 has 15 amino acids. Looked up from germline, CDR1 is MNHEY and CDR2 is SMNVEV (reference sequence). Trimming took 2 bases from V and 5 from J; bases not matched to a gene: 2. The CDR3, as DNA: TGTGCCAGCAGTTTAAAGGACAGGGGGACCGGGGAGCTGTTTTTT. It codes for CASSLKDRGTGELFF.

The CDR3: CASSSAGTGGQYGYTF. The DNA for the CDR3 is TGTGCCAGCAGCTCCGCCGGGACGGGGGGGCAATATGGCTACACCTTC. The chain uses TRBV7-2 and TRBJ1-2; D is perhaps TRBD1 (6 bases). Trimming took off 4 bases at V and 5 bases at J, with 20 bases between the two ends. There are 16 residues in the CDR3. Germline loops: CDR1 SGHTA, CDR2 FQGNSA. Drawing the rest from reference TRBV7-2 and TRBJ1-2, the complete variable domain is GAGVSQSPSNKVTEKGKDVELRCDPISGHTALYWYRQSLGQGLEFLIYFQGNSAPDKSGLPSDRFSAERTGGSVSTLTIQRTQQEDSAVYLCASSSAGTGGQYGYTFGSGTRLTVV.

CDR3 in amino acids: CASSQGGITLGGNTIYF. CDR3 nucleotides: TGTGCCAGCAGCCAAGGAGGAATCACTTTGGGTGGAAACACCATATATTTT. This chain connects TRBV3-1 (or the pseudogene TRBV3-2) to TRBJ1-3, with no clear D. V gave up 1 base and J gave up 3 bases, with 16 bases separating them. This CDR3 has 17 residues. The V gene's germline CDR1 is LGHDT and CDR2 YNNKEL (reference sequence).

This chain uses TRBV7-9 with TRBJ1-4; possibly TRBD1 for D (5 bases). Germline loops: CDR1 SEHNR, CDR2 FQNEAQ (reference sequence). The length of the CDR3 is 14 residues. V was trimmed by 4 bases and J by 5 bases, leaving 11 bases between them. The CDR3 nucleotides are TGTGCCAGCAGCTCGACAGACCCAAATGAAAAACTGTTTTTT. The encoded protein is CASSSTDPNEKLFF.

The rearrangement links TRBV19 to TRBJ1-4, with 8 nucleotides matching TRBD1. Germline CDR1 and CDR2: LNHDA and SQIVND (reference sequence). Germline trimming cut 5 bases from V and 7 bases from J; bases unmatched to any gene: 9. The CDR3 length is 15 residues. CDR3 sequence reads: CASSRTGYGGEKLFF. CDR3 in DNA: TGTGCCAGTAGTCGGACAGGGTATGGTGGTGAAAAACTGTTTTTT.